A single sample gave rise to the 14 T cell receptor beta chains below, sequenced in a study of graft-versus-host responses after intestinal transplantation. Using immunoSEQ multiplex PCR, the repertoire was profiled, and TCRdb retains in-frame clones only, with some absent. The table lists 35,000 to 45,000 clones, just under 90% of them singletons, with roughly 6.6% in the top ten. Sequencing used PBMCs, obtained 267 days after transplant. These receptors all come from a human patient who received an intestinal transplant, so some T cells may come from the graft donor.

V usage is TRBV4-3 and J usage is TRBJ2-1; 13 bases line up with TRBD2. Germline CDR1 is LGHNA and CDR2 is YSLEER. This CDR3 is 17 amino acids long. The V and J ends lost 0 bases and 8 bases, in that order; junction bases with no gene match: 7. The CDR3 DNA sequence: TGCGCCAGCAGCCAAGAAGGGACTAGCGGGGCATGGGATGAGCAGTTCTTC. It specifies CASSQEGTSGAWDEQFF.

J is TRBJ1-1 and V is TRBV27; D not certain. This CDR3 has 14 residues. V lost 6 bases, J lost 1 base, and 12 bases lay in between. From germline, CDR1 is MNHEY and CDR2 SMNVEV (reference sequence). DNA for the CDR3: TGTGCCAGCAGCCCCCAACTAGCGAACACTGAAGCTTTCTTT. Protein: CASSPQLANTEAFF.

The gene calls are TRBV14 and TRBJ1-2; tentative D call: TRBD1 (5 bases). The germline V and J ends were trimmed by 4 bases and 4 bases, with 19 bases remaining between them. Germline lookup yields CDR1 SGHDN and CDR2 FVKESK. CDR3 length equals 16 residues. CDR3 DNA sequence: TGTGCCAGCAGCCTGCAGGGAAGCAGCTCTTTCTATGGCTACACCTTC. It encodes CASSLQGSSSFYGYTF.

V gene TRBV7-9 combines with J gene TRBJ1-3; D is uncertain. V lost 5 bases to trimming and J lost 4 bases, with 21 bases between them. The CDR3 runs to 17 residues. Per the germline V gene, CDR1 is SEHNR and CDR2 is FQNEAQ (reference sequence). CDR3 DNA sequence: TGTGCCAGCAGCCCGACGATGGCATTCTCGGGAGGAAACACCATATATTTT. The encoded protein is CASSPTMAFSGGNTIYF.

CDR3: CASSQVLGGYNEQFF. The CDR3 nucleotides read TGTGCCAGCAGCCAAGTTTTGGGCGGCTACAATGAGCAGTTCTTC. V is TRBV7-7 and J is TRBJ2-1; the D is unclear. The CDR3 loop spans 15 amino acids. V was shortened by 5 bases and J by 3 bases, with 14 bases between the two germline ends. Germline V CDR1 and CDR2: SSHAT, FNYEAQ (reference sequence).

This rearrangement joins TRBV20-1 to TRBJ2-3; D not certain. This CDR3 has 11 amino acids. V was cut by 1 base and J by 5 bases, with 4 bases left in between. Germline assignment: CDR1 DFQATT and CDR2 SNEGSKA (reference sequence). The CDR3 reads CSARGGDTQYF. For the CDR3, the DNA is TGCAGTGCTAGAGGGGGAGATACGCAGTATTTT.

The CDR3 loop reads CASSQPGQGGENIQYF. In nucleotides, the CDR3 is TGCGCCAGCAGCCAACCGGGACAGGGAGGCGAGAACATTCAGTACTTC. The chain employs TRBV4-1 and TRBJ2-4; 9 bases are shared with TRBD1. Germline V gene sequence: CDR1 MGHRA, CDR2 YSYEKL. V shed 2 bases, J shed 7 bases, and the junction held 9 bases outside the gene matches. The CDR3 length is 16 residues.

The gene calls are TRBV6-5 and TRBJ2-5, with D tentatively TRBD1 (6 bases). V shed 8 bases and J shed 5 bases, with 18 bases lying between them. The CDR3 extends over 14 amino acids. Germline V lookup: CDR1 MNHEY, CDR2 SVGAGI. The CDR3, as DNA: TGTGCCAGCTCCCTTAGTGGGGGCGGCGAGACCCAGTACTTC. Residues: CASSLSGGGETQYF.

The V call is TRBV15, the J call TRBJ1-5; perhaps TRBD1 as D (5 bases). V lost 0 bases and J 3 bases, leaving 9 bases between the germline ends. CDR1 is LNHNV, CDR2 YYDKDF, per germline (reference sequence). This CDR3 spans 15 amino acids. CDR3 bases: TGTGCCACCAGCAGAGAAGGCAGGGACAATCAGCCCCAGCATTTT. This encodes CATSREGRDNQPQHF.

The CDR3 sequence: CASSSRGGAYEQYF. CDR3 DNA: TGTGCCAGCAGTTCTCGCGGGGGGGCCTACGAGCAGTACTTC. The J gene is TRBJ2-7, the V gene TRBV6-5; 9 bases line up with TRBD2. The CDR3 has 14 residues. CDR1 is MNHEY, CDR2 SVGAGI, per germline. Trimming removed 4 bases from V and 2 bases from J; junction bases left unmatched: 3.

For the CDR3, the DNA is TGTGCCAGCAGCAGAGGACAGGGGGAGTACGGGGAGCTGTTTTTT. Protein: CASSRGQGEYGELFF. The rearrangement links TRBV7-3 to TRBJ2-2, with 10 bases that match TRBD1. Germline V gene sequence: CDR1 SGHTA, CDR2 FQGTGA. V was clipped by 5 bases and J by 7 bases; unmatched bases: 7. The CDR3 totals 15 residues.

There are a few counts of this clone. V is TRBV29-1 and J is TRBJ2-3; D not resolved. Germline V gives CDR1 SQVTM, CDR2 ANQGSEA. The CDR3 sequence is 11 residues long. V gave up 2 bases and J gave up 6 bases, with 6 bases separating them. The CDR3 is CSVELGDTQYF. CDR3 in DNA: TGCAGCGTTGAATTGGGGGATACGCAGTATTTT.

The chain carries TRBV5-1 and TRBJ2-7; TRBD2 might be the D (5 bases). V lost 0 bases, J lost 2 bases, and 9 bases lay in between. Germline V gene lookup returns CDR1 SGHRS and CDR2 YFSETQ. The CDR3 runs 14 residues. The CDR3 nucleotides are TGCGCCAGCAGCTTGGACGTCGGGACCTACGAGCAGTACTTC. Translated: CASSLDVGTYEQYF.

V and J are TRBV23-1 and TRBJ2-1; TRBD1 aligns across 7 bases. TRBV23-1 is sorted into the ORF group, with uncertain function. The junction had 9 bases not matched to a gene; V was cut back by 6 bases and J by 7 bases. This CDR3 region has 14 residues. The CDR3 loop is CASRPLPGQNEQFF. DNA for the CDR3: TGCGCCAGCAGACCCCTACCGGGACAGAATGAGCAGTTCTTC.